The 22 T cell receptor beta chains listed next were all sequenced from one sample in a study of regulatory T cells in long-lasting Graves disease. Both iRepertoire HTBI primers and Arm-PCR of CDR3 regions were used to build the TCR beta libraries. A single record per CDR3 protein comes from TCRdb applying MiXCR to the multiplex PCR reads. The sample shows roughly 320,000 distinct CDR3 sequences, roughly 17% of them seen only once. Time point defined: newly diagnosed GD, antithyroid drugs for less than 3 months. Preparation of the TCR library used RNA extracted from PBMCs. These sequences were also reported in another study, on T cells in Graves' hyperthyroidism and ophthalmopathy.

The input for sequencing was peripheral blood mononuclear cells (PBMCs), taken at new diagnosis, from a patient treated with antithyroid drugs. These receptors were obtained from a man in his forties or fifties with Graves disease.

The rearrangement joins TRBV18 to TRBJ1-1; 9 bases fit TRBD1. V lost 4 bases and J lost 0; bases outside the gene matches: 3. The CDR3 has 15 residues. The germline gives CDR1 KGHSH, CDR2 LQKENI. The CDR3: CASSRRQGVNTEAFF. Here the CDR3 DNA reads TGTGCCAGCTCACGGAGACAGGGGGTGAACACTGAAGCTTTCTTT.

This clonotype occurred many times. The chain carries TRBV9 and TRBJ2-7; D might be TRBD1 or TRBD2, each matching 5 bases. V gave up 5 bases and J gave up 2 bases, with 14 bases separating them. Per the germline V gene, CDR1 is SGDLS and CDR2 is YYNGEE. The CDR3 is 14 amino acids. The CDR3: CASSGDRGTYEQYF. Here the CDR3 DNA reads TGTGCCAGCAGTGGGGACCGAGGCACCTACGAGCAGTACTTC.

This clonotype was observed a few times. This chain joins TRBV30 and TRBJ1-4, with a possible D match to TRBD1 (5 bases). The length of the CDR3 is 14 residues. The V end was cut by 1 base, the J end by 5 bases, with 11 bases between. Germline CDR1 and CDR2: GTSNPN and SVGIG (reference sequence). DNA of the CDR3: TGTGCCTGGAGTGGGAGGGGATCGAATGAAAAACTGTTTTTT. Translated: CAWSGRGSNEKLFF.

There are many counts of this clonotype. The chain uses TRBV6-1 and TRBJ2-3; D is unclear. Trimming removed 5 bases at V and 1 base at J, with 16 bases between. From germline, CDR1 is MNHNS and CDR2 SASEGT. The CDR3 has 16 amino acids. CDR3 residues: CASSQPDGWGTDTQYF. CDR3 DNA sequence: TGTGCCAGCAGTCAACCGGACGGGTGGGGCACAGATACGCAGTATTTT.

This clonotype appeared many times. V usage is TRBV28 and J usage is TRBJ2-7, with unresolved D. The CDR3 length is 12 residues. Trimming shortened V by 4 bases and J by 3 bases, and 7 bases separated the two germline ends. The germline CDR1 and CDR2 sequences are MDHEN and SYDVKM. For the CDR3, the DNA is TGTGCCAGCAGTTACGGAGACTACGAGCAGTACTTC. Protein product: CASSYGDYEQYF.

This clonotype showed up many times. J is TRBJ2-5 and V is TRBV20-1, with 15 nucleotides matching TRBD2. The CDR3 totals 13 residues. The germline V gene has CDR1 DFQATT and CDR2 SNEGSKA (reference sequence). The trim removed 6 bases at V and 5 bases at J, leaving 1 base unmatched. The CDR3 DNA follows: TGCAGTGCAGGGACTAGCGGGGGGGAGACCCAGTACTTC. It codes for CSAGTSGGETQYF.

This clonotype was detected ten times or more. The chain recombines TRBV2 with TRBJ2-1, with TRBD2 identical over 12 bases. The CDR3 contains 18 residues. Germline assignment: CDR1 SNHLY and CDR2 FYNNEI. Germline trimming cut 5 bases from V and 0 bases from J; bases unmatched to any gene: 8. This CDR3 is CASSLLTSGGPSYNEQFF. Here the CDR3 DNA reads TGTGCCAGCAGTCTCCTGACTAGCGGGGGACCCTCCTACAATGAGCAGTTCTTC.

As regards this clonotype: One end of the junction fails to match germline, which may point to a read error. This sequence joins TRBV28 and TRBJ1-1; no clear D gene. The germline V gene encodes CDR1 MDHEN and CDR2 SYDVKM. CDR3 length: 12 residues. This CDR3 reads CASSFSRREALF. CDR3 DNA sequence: TGTGCCAGCAGTTTTAGCCGCAGAGAAGCTCTCTTT.

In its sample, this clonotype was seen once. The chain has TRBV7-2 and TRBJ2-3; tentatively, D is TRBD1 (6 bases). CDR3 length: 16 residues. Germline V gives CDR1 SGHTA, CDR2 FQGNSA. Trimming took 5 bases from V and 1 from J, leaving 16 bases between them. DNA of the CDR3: TGTGCCAGCAGCCCAGGAAGTGCAGGGGGCACAGATACGCAGTATTTT. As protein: CASSPGSAGGTDTQYF.

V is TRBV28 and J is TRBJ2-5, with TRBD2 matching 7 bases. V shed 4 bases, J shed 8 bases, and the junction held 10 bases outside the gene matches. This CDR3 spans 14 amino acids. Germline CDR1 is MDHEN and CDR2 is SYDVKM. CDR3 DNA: TGTGCCAGCAGTTACTGGTCCGGGGGGTCCACCCAGTACTTC. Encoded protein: CASSYWSGGSTQYF.

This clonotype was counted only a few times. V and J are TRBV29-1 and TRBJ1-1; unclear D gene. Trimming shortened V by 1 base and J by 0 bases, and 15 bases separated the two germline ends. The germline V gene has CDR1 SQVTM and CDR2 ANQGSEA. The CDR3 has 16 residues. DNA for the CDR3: TGCAGCGTTGAAGGTTCAGCTCCTCTAATGAACACTGAAGCTTTCTTT. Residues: CSVEGSAPLMNTEAFF. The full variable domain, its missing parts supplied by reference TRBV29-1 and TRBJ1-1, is SAVISQKPSRDICQRGTSLTIQCQVDSQVTMMFWYRQQPGQSLTLIATANQGSEATYESGFVIDKFPISRPNLTFSTLTVSNMSPEDSSIYLCSVEGSAPLMNTEAFFGQGTRLTVV.

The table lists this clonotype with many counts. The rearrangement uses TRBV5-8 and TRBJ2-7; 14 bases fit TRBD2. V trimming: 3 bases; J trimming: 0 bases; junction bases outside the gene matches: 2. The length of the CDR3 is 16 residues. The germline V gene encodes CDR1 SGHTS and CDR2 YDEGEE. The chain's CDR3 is CASSWGTSGGSYEQYF. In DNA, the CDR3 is TGTGCCAGCAGCTGGGGGACTAGCGGGGGCTCCTACGAGCAGTACTTC.

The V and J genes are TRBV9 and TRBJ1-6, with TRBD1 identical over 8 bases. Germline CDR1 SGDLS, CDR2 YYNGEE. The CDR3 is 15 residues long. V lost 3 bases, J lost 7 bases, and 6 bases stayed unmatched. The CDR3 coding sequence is TGTGCCAGCAGCGAAGGACAGGGTCGGAATTCACCCCTCCACTTT. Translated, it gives CASSEGQGRNSPLHF.

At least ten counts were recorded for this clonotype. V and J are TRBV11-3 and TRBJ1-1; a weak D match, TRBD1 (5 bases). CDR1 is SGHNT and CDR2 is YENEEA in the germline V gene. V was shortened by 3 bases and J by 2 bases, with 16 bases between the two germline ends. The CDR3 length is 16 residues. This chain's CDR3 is CASSLAGSQKNTEAFF. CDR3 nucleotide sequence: TGTGCCAGCAGCTTGGCAGGGTCTCAGAAAAACACTGAAGCTTTCTTT.

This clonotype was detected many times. CDR3 nucleotides: TGTGCCAGCTCAAGCCGACAGTGGAACACTGAAGCTTTCTTT. Protein sequence: CASSSRQWNTEAFF. The chain carries TRBV18 and TRBJ1-1, with D possibly being TRBD1 (5 bases). Looked up from germline, CDR1 is KGHSH and CDR2 is LQKENI. The CDR3 has 14 amino acids. V gave up 5 bases and J gave up 1 base, with 11 bases separating them.

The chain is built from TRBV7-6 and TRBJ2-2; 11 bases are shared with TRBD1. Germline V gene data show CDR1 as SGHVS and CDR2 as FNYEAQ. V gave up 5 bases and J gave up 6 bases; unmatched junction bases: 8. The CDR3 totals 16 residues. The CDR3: CASSPRTGGWSGELFF. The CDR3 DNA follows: TGTGCCAGCAGCCCCCGGACAGGGGGCTGGTCCGGGGAGCTGTTTTTT. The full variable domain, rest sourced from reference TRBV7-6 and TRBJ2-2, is GAGVSQSPRYKVTKRGQDVALRCDPISGHVSLYWYRQALGQGPEFLTYFNYEAQQDKSGLPNDRFSAERPEGSISTLTIQRTEQRDSAMYRCASSPRTGGWSGELFFGEGSRLTVL.

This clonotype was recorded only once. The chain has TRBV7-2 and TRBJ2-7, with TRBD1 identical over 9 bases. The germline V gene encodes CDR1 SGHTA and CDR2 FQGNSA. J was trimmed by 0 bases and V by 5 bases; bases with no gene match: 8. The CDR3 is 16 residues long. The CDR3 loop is CASSAAGTGSSYEQYF. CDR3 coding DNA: TGTGCCAGCAGCGCCGCCGGGACAGGGAGCTCCTACGAGCAGTACTTC.

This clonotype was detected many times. In nucleotides, the CDR3 is TGCGCCAGCAGCGGGATAGGGGAAGAGACCCAGTACTTC. Residues: CASSGIGEETQYF. The V and J genes are TRBV5-1 and TRBJ2-5; D is possibly TRBD1 (5 bases). Germline-derived CDR1 and CDR2 are SGHRS and YFSETQ. The CDR3 totals 13 residues. V was cut by 4 bases and J by 3 bases, with 10 bases left in between.

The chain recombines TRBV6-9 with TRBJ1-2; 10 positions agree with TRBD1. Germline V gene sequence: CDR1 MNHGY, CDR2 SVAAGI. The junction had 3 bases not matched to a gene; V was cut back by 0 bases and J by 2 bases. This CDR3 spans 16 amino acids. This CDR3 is CASSYSGTGANYGYTF. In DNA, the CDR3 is TGTGCCAGCAGTTATTCCGGGACAGGGGCGAACTATGGCTACACCTTC.

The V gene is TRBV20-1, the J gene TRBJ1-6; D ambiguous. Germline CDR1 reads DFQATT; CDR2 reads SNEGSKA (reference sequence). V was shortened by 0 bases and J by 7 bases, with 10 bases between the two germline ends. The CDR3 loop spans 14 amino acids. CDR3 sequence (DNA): TGCAGTGCTAGAGATTCGGGAACAAATTCACCCCTCCACTTT. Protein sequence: CSARDSGTNSPLHF.

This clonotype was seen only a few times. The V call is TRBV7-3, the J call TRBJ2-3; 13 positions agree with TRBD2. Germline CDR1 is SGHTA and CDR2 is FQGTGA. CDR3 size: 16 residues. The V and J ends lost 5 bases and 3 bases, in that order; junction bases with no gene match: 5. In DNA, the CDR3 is TGTGCCAGCAGCCCCCAGGGACTAGCGGGGACAGATACGCAGTATTTT. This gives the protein CASSPQGLAGTDTQYF.

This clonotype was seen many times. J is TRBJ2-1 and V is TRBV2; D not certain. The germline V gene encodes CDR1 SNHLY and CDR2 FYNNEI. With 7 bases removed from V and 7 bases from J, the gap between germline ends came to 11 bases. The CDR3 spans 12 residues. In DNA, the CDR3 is TGTGCCAGCACCTATAGTCGGAATGAGCAGTTCTTC. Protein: CASTYSRNEQFF.